Below, 15 T cell receptor beta chains from the same sample are listed, as sequenced in a study of blood T cell repertoires in COVID-19. The method was immunoSEQ multiplex PCR; TCRdb's version includes in-frame clones alone and lacks a portion of them. The sample lists some 500,000 clones; around 87% were seen once. The sample consisted of PBMCs or T cells enriched from blood (not recorded which). The source is a woman aged 40-49 years who had recovered from COVID-19.

The chain joins TRBV28 to TRBJ2-1, with 7 bases identical to TRBD2. V was pared by 10 bases and J by 8 bases, with 8 bases of the junction left unmatched. The length of the CDR3 is 12 residues. Germline V gene lookup returns CDR1 MDHEN and CDR2 SYDVKM. CDR3 residues: CATGEGGYEQFF. For the CDR3, the DNA is TGTGCCACCGGGGAGGGTGGCTATGAGCAGTTCTTC.

The chain is built from TRBV5-1 and TRBJ1-1; 8 bases line up with TRBD1. Unmatched junction bases numbered 10, after V lost 3 bases and J lost 6 bases. CDR1 and CDR2 from the germline V gene are SGHRS and YFSETQ. The length of the CDR3 is 15 residues. CDR3: CASSSGDRGGSEAFF. CDR3 coding DNA: TGCGCCAGCAGCTCGGGCGACAGGGGCGGTTCTGAAGCTTTCTTT.

This chain connects TRBV29-1 to TRBJ2-3, with D possibly matching TRBD1 (6 bases). The CDR3 contains 16 residues. Germline V lookup: CDR1 SQVTM, CDR2 ANQGSEA. Trimming left V 3 bases short and J 3 bases short, with 19 bases between. The CDR3 here is CSVDYTGTWGTDTQYF. The CDR3 DNA reads as TGCAGCGTTGATTACACCGGGACATGGGGAACAGATACGCAGTATTTT.

This clone occurred a few times. The chain is built from TRBV11-3 and TRBJ1-1; TRBD1 aligns across 7 bases. Germline CDR1 is SGHNT and CDR2 is YENEEA. With V trimmed by 1 base and J by 10 bases, 3 bases remained unmatched. The CDR3 spans 12 residues. CDR3 nucleotide sequence: TGTGCCAGCAGCTTAGGGACAGGACCAGCTTTCTTT. Amino acid sequence: CASSLGTGPAFF.

CDR3 coding DNA: TGCGCCAGCAGCCAAGATGGGGGGGGGAGTTACGAGCAGTACTTC. Translating it yields CASSQDGGGSYEQYF. V is TRBV4-3 and J is TRBJ2-7; 7 bases map to TRBD2. The germline CDR1 and CDR2 sequences are LGHNA and YSLEER. The junction had 6 bases not matched to a gene; V was cut back by 0 bases and J by 4 bases. The CDR3 contains 15 residues.

The J gene is TRBJ1-2, the V gene TRBV18; 10 bases align to TRBD1. V was pared by 6 bases and J by 5 bases, with 3 bases of the junction left unmatched. The CDR3 loop spans 13 amino acids. Germline V lookup: CDR1 KGHSH, CDR2 LQKENI. CDR3 loop: CASSGQGIYGYTF. CDR3 bases: TGTGCCAGCTCGGGACAGGGGATATATGGCTACACCTTC. Full variable domain (remainder filled in from reference TRBV18 and TRBJ1-2): NAGVMQNPRHLVRRRGQEARLRCSPMKGHSHVYWYRQLPEEGLKFMVYLQKENIIDESGMPKERFSAEFPKEGPSILRIQQVVRGDSAAYFCASSGQGIYGYTFGSGTRLTVV.

This clone was detected only once. The chain has TRBV27 and TRBJ2-7; TRBD2 is a possible D gene (5 bases). The V end was cut by 3 bases, the J end by 0 bases, with 9 bases between. This CDR3 has 14 amino acids. Germline-derived CDR1 and CDR2 are MNHEY and SMNVEV (reference sequence). CDR3 protein: CASSFGRASYEQYF. The DNA for the CDR3 is TGTGCCAGCAGTTTTGGGCGGGCCTCCTACGAGCAGTACTTC.

The CDR3 here is CASSFLQGATNEKLFF. The DNA for the CDR3 is TGTGCCAGCAGCTTCTTACAGGGGGCAACTAATGAAAAACTGTTTTTT. The chain carries TRBV7-9 and TRBJ1-4; 8 bases align to TRBD1. The CDR3 is 16 amino acids. The germline CDR1 and CDR2 sequences are SEHNR and FQNEAQ (reference sequence). V lost 3 bases and J lost 0; bases outside the gene matches: 3. Full variable domain (rest looked up from reference TRBV7-9 and TRBJ1-4): DTGVSQNPRHKITKRGQNVTFRCDPISEHNRLYWYRQTLGQGPEFLTYFQNEAQLEKSRLLSDRFSAERPKGSFSTLEIQRTEQGDSAMYLCASSFLQGATNEKLFFGSGTQLSVL.

The V and J genes are TRBV4-2 and TRBJ2-2; D call uncertain. The germline V and J ends were trimmed by 1 base and 4 bases, with 7 bases remaining between them. Germline lookup yields CDR1 LGHNA and CDR2 YNFKEQ. This CDR3 has 14 amino acids. In DNA form, the CDR3 reads TGTGCCAGCAGCCAAGGCGATCGCACCGGGGAGCTGTTTTTT. Protein sequence: CASSQGDRTGELFF.

This chain links TRBV9 with TRBJ1-2; 7 nucleotides align to TRBD1. Germline CDR1 and CDR2: SGDLS and YYNGEE. This CDR3 region has 11 residues. Trimming took 3 bases from V and 10 from J; bases not matched to a gene: 3. DNA of the CDR3: TGTGCCAGCAGCGAGACAGGGATCTACACCTTC. Protein: CASSETGIYTF.

V gene TRBV7-9 combines with J gene TRBJ2-7; 9 nucleotides align to TRBD2. There are 18 residues in the CDR3. Germline values: CDR1 SEHNR, CDR2 FQNEAQ (reference sequence). The junction had 12 bases not matched to a gene; V was cut back by 3 bases and J by 0 bases. The CDR3 spells CASSFGTSLLLSSYEQYF. Written as DNA, the CDR3 is TGTGCCAGCAGCTTCGGGACTAGCCTACTCCTGAGCTCCTACGAGCAGTACTTC.

The chain employs TRBV10-3 and TRBJ2-7; TRBD1 aligns across 8 bases. V trimming: 6 bases; J trimming: 0 bases; junction bases outside the gene matches: 1. The CDR3 sequence is 13 residues long. From germline, CDR1 is ENHRY and CDR2 SYGVKD. CDR3 DNA sequence: TGTGCCATCAGAACAGGGGGCTCCTACGAGCAGTACTTC. Translated, it gives CAIRTGGSYEQYF.

In DNA, the CDR3 is TGTGCCAGCAGTGAAGTCCAGGGTGCAACTAATGAAAAACTGTTTTTT. Translating it yields CASSEVQGATNEKLFF. The gene calls are TRBV6-1 and TRBJ1-4; weak D call: TRBD1 (5 bases). Germline CDR1 and CDR2: MNHNS and SASEGT. V shed 1 base and J shed 0 bases, with 9 bases lying between them. The CDR3 spans 16 residues.

The chain combines TRBV2 with TRBJ1-2; no definite D call. Trimming took off 2 bases at V and 0 bases at J, with 4 bases between the two ends. From germline, CDR1 is SNHLY and CDR2 FYNNEI. The CDR3 sequence is 13 residues long. The DNA for the CDR3 is TGTGCCAGCAGTGAAATAACTAACTATGGCTACACCTTC. Encoded protein: CASSEITNYGYTF. Full variable domain (remainder filled in from reference TRBV2 and TRBJ1-2): EPEVTQTPSHQVTQMGQEVILRCVPISNHLYFYWYRQILGQKVEFLVSFYNNEISEKSEIFDDQFSVERPDGSNFTLKIRSTKLEDSAMYFCASSEITNYGYTFGSGTRLTVV.

The chain combines TRBV27 with TRBJ1-5, with a weak D call TRBD1 (6 bases). The V gene lost 8 bases and the J gene lost 4 bases, with 21 bases spanning the gap. The CDR3 covers 16 residues. CDR1 is MNHEY and CDR2 is SMNVEV in the germline V gene (reference sequence). CDR3 sequence: CASGGLQGRANQPQHF. For the CDR3, the DNA is TGTGCCAGCGGTGGTTTACAGGGAAGGGCGAATCAGCCCCAGCATTTT.